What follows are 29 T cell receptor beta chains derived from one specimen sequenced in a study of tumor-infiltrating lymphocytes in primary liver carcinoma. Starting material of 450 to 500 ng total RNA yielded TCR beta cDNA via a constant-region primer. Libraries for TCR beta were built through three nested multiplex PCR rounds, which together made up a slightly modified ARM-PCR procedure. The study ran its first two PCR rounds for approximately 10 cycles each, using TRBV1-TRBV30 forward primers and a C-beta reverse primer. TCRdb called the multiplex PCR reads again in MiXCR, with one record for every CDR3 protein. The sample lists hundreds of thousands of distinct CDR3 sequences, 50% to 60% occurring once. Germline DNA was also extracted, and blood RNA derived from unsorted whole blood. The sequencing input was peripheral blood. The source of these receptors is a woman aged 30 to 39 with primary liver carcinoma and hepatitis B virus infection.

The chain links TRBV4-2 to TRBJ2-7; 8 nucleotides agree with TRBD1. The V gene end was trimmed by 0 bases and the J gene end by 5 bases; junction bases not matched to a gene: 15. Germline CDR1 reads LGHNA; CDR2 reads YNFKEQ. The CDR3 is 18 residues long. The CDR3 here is CASSQDLPRQGWGHEQYF. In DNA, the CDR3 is TGTGCCAGCAGCCAAGACCTTCCGAGACAGGGGTGGGGCCACGAGCAGTACTTC.

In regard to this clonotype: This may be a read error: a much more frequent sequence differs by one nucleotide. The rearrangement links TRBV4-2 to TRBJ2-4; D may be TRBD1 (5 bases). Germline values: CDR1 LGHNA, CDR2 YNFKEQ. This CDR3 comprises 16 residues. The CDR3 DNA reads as TGTGCCAGCAGCCAGGCGTATGGGCCTGCGGTGGACATTAAGTACTTC. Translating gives CASSQAYGPAVDIKYF.

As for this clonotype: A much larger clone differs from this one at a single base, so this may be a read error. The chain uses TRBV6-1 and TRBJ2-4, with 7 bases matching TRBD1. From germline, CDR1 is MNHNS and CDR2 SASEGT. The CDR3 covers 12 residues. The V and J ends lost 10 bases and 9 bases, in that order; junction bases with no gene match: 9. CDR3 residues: CATDPTGSIQYF. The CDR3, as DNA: TGTGCCACCGACCCGACAGGGTCCATTCAGTACTTC.

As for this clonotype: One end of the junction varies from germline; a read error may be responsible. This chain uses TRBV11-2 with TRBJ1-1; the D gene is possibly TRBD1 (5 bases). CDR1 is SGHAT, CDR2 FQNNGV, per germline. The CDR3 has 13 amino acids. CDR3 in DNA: TGTGCCGACAGCTTAGAGGGAAACACTGAAGCCTTCTTT. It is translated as CADSLEGNTEAFF. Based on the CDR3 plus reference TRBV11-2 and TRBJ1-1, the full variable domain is EAGVAQSPRYKIIEKRQSVAFWCNPISGHATLYWYQQILGQGPKLLIQFQNNGVVDDSQLPKDRFSAERLKGVDSTLKIQPAKLEDSAVYLCADSLEGNTEAFFGQGTRLTVV.

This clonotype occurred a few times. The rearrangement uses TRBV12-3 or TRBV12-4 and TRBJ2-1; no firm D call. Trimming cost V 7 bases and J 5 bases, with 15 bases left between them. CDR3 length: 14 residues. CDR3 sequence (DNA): TGTGCCAGCACCCGCGGTCCAGTCAACAATGAGCAGTTCTTC. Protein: CASTRGPVNNEQFF.

The CDR3 protein is CASSQDILKHEQFF. The CDR3 bases are TGCGCCAGCAGCCAAGATATACTAAAACATGAGCAGTTCTTC. The V and J genes are TRBV4-1 and TRBJ2-1; D gene unclear. The CDR3 sequence is 14 residues long. With 0 bases removed from V and 8 bases from J, the gap between germline ends came to 11 bases. Germline assignment: CDR1 MGHRA and CDR2 YSYEKL.

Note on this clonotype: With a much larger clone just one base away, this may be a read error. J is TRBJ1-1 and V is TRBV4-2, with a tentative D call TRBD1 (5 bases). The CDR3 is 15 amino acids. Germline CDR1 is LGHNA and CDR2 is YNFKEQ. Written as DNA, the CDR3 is TGTGCCAGCAGCCAAGAGGTGGCAGGGACCAGTGAAGCTTGCTTT. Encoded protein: CASSQEVAGTSEACF.

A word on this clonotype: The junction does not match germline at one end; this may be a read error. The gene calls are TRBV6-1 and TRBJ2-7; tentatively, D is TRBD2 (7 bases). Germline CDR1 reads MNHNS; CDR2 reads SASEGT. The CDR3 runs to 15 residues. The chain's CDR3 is CASSPQEGGSYERYF. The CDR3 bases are TGTGCCAGCAGTCCCCAGGAGGGGGGGTCCTACGAGCGGTACTTC.

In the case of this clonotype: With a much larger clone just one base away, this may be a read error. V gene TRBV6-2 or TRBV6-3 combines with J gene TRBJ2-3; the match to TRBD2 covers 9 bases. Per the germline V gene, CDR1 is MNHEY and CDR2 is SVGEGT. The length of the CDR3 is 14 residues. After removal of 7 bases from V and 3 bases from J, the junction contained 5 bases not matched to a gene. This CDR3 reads CASIFGLATDTQYF. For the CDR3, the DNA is TGTGCCAGCATTTTCGGACTAGCGACAGATACGCAGTATTTT.

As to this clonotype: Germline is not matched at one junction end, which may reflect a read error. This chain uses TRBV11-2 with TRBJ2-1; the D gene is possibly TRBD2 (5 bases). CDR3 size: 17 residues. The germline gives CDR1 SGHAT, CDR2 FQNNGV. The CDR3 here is CASILHSSRSSYNEQFF. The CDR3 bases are TGTGCCAGCATCTTACACTCTAGCCGGAGCTCCTACAATGAGCAGTTCTTC.

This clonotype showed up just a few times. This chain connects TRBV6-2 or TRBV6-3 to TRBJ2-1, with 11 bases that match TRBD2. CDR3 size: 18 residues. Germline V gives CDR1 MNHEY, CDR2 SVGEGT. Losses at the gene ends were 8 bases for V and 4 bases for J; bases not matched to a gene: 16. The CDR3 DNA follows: TGTGCCAGCGCCCCGGGACTAGCGGCCCAGGGTATGTACAATGAGCAGTTCTTC. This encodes CASAPGLAAQGMYNEQFF.

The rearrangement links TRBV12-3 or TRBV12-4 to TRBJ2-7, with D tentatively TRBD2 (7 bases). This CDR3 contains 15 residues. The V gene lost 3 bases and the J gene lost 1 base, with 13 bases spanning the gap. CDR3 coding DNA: TGTGCCAGCAGTTTTGGACTAGGGGGGTCCTACGAGCAGTACTTC. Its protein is CASSFGLGGSYEQYF.

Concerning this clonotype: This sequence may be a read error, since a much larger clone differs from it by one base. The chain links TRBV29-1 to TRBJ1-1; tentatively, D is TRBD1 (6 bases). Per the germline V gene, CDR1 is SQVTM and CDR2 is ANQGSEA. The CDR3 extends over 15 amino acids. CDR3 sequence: CSVVNLQGLNTETFF. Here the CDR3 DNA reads TGCAGCGTTGTTAACTTACAGGGACTGAACACTGAAACTTTCTTT.

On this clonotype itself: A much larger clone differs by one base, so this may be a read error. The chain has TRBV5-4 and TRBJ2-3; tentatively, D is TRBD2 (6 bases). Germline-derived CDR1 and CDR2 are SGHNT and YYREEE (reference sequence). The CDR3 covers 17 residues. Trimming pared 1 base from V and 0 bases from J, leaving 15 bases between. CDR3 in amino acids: CASSLTVSGGSTDTQYF. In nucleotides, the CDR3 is TGTGCCAGCAGCTTGACCGTCAGCGGAGGGAGCACAGATACGCAGTATTTT.

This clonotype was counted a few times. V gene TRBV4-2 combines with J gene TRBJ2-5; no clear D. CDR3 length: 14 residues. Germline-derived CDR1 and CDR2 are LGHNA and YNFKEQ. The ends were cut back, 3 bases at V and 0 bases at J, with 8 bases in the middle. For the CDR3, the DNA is TGTGCCAGCAGCCATGGCCCGTACCAAGAGACCCAGTACTTC. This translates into CASSHGPYQETQYF.

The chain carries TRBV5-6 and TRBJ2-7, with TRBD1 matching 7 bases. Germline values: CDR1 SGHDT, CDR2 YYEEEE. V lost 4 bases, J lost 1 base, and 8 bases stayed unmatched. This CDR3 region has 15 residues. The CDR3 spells CASSQKRDSSYEQYF. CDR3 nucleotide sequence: TGTGCCAGCAGCCAAAAAAGGGACAGTTCCTACGAGCAGTACTTC.

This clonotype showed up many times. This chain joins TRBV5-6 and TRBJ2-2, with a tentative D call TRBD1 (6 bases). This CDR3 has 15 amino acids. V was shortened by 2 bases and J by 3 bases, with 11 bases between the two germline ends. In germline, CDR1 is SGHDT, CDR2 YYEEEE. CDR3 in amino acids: CASSLRDTYTGELFF. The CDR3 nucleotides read TGTGCCAGCAGCTTAAGGGACACCTACACCGGGGAGCTGTTTTTT.

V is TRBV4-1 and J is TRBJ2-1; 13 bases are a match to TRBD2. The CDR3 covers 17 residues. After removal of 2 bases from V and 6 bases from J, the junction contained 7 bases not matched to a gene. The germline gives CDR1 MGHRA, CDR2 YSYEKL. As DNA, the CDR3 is TGCGCCAGCAGCCAACTCCCTTGGACTAGCGGGAGCAATGAGCAGTTCTTC. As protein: CASSQLPWTSGSNEQFF.

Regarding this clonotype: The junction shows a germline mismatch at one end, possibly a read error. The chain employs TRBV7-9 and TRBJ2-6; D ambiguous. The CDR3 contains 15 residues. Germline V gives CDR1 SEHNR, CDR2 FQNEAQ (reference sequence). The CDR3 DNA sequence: TGTGTCAGCAGCTTAATCACCTCTGGGGCCAACGTCCTGACTTTC. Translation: CVSSLITSGANVLTF.

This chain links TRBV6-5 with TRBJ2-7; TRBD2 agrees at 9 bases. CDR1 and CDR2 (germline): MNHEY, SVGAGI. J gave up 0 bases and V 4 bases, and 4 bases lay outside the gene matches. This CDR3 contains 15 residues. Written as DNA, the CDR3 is TGTGCCAGCAGTTGCTTAGCGGGGGCCTCCTACGAGCAGTACTTC. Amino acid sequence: CASSCLAGASYEQYF.

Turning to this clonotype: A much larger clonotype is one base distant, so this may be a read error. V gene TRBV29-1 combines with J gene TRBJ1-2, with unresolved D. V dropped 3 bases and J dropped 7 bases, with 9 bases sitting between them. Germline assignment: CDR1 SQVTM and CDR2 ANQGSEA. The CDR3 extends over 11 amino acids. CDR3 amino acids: CSVDGSFGYTF. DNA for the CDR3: TGCAGCGTTGATGGCAGCTTTGGCTACACCTTC.

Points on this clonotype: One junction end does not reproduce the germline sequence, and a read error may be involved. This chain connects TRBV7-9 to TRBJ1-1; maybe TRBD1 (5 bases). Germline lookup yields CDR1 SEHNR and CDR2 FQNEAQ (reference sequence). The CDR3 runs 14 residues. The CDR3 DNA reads TGTGCCAGCAGTCCTCAGGGAGGTATGCCTGAAGCTCTCTTT. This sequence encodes CASSPQGGMPEALF.

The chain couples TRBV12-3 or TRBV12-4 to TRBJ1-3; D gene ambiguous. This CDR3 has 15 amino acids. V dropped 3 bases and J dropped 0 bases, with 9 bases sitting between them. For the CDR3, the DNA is TGTGCCAGCAGTTTTTCGGTAACCTCTGGAAACACCATATATTTT. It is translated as CASSFSVTSGNTIYF.

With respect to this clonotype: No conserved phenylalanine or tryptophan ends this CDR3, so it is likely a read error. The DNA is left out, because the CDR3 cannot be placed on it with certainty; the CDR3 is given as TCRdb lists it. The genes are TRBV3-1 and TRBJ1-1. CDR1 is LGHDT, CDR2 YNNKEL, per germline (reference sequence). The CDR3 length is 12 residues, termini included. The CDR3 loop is CASSQGSIRAFL.

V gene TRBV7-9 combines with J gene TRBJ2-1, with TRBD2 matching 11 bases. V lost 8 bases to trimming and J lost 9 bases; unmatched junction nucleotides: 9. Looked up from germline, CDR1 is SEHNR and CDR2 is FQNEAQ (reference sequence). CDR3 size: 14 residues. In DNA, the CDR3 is TGTGCCAGCCGTAGCGGGAGGGCGCCGGGTGAGCAGTTCTTC. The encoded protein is CASRSGRAPGEQFF.

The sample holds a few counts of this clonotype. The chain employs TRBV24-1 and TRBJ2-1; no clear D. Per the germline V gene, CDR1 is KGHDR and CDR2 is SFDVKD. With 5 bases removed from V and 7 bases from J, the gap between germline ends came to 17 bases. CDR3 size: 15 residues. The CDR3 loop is CATSASWQFQNEQFF. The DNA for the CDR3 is TGTGCCACCAGTGCCTCATGGCAGTTTCAGAATGAGCAGTTCTTC.

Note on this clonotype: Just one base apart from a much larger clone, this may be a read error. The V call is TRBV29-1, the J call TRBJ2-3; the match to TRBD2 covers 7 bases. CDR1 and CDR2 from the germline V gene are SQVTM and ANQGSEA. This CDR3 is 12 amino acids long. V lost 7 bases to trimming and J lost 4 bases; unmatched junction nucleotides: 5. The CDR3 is CSGATSADTQYF. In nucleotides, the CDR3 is TGCAGCGGTGCTACTAGCGCAGATACGCAGTATTTT.

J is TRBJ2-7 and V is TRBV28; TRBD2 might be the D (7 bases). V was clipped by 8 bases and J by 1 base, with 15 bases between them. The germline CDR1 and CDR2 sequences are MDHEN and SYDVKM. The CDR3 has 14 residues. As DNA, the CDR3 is TGTGCCAGCTTGGGGGGGGCGCGGTCCTACGAGCAGTACTTC. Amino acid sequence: CASLGGARSYEQYF.

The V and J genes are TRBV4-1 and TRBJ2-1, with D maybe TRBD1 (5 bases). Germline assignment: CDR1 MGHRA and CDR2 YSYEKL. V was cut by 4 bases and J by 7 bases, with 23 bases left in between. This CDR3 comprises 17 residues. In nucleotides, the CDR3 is TGCGCCAGCAGCCCTTACCAACTGCGGACATGCAAGAATGAGCAGTTCTTC. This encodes CASSPYQLRTCKNEQFF.